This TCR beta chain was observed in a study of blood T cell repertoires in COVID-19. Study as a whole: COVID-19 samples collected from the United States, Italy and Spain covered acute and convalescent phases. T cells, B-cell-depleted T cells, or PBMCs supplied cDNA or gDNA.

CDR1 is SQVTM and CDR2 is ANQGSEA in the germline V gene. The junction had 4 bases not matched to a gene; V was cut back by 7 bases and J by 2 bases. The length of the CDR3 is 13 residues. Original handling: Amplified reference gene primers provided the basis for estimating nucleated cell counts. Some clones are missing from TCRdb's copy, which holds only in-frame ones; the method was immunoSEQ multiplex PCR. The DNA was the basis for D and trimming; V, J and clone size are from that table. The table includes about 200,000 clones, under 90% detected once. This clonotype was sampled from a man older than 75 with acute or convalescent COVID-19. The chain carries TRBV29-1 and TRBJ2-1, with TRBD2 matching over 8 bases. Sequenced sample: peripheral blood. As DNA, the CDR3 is TGCAGCGCCCAACTAGCGGCCTACAATGAGCAGTTCTTC. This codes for CSAQLAAYNEQFF.